The 24 T cell receptor beta chains below come from one sample, sequenced in a study of liver allograft versus peripheral blood T cells. Whole-study context: Transplanted livers and recipients' peripheral blood had their T cell receptor repertoires compared.

Using its own MiXCR run on the reads, TCRdb lists one record per CDR3 protein. Among about 5,200 distinct CDR3 sequences listed, roughly 17% were seen once. These receptors came from a human patient who had a liver transplant. Some T cells may originate from the graft donor.

This clonotype was counted at least ten times. V is TRBV7-2 and J is TRBJ2-7, with a weak D call TRBD2 (7 bases). The length of the CDR3 is 13 residues. V lost 5 bases to trimming and J lost 6 bases, with 14 bases between them. Germline assignment: CDR1 SGHTA and CDR2 FQGNSA. CDR3 bases: TGTGCCAGCAGCCAGGGGAGGGCGGGCGAGCAGTACTTC. It encodes CASSQGRAGEQYF.

In this sample, this clonotype is medium-sized. The chain combines TRBV6-1 with TRBJ1-4; TRBD1 matches 7 bases. This CDR3 has 16 amino acids. With 5 bases clipped from V and 7 bases from J, the junction kept 13 bases outside the gene matches. Per the germline V gene, CDR1 is MNHNS and CDR2 is SASEGT. For the CDR3, the DNA is TGTGCCAGCAGTTCTCGCCCGGGACAGCTCACTGAAAAACTGTTTTTT. It specifies CASSSRPGQLTEKLFF.

This clonotype occurred many times. The rearrangement uses TRBV6-6 and TRBJ2-1; 9 bases are a match to TRBD2. Unmatched junction bases numbered 9, after V lost 0 bases and J lost 6 bases. Germline lookup yields CDR1 MNHNY and CDR2 SVGAGI (reference sequence). The CDR3 length is 17 residues. The CDR3 nucleotides read TGTGCCAGCAGTTACTCGCAGGCGCGACTAGCGGCCAATGAGCAGTTCTTC. Translated, it gives CASSYSQARLAANEQFF.

By share, this clonotype ranks as medium-sized. The V gene is TRBV27, the J gene TRBJ2-3, with D unresolved. This CDR3 has 15 residues. Trimming stripped 6 bases from V and 2 bases from J, with 15 bases between. CDR1 and CDR2 (germline): MNHEY, SMNVEV (reference sequence). The CDR3 region is CASSPLGINTDTQYF. CDR3 nucleotide sequence: TGTGCCAGCAGCCCCCTGGGGATTAACACAGATACGCAGTATTTT.

This clonotype is labeled medium-sized. The V and J genes are TRBV24-1 and TRBJ1-1; 11 positions match TRBD1. The CDR3 contains 13 residues. V was pared by 9 bases and J by 5 bases, with 4 bases of the junction left unmatched. From germline, CDR1 is KGHDR and CDR2 SFDVKD. The DNA of the CDR3 is TGTGCCACCGAGGGGACAGGGGGAACTGAAGCTTTCTTT. Protein: CATEGTGGTEAFF.

The chain has TRBV7-9 and TRBJ1-2; D is ambiguous. Germline assignment: CDR1 SEHNR and CDR2 FQNEAQ (reference sequence). This CDR3 has 15 residues. V lost 1 base and J 4 bases, leaving 13 bases between the germline ends. The CDR3 sequence is CASSLEGGGSYGYTF. CDR3 nucleotides: TGTGCCAGCAGCTTAGAGGGAGGTGGGTCCTATGGCTACACCTTC.

The sample holds a few counts of this clonotype. V usage is TRBV19 and J usage is TRBJ2-7; D gene uncertain. The CDR3 is 12 amino acids. CDR1 is LNHDA and CDR2 is SQIVND in the germline V gene (reference sequence). Trimming shortened V by 6 bases and J by 3 bases, and 9 bases separated the two germline ends. The CDR3 here is CASSHDLYEQYF. CDR3 bases: TGTGCCAGTAGCCACGACCTCTACGAGCAGTACTTC.

The chain combines TRBV6-6 with TRBJ2-5; TRBD2 is a possible D gene (6 bases). Per germline, CDR1 MNHNY and CDR2 SVGAGI (reference sequence). The CDR3 covers 14 residues. Between the trimmed V and J ends, which lost 2 bases and 4 bases, there was a span of 11 bases. CDR3 sequence: CASSYGGIGETQYF. In DNA, the CDR3 is TGTGCCAGCAGTTACGGGGGGATAGGAGAGACCCAGTACTTC.

This clonotype was detected ten times or more. The V gene is TRBV5-6, the J gene TRBJ2-2, with D perhaps assigned TRBD1 or TRBD2 (6 bases each). The germline CDR1 and CDR2 sequences are SGHDT and YYEEEE. This CDR3 contains 13 residues. V lost 4 bases, J lost 8 bases, and 12 bases lay in between. The CDR3 loop is CASSPGGEGELFF. Written as DNA, the CDR3 is TGTGCCAGCAGCCCCGGGGGCGAGGGGGAGCTGTTTTTT.

This rearrangement joins TRBV5-4 to TRBJ2-7; possibly TRBD1 for D (6 bases). Germline CDR1 SGHNT, CDR2 YYREEE (reference sequence). The CDR3 is 14 residues long. Trimming stripped 10 bases from V and 0 bases from J, with 17 bases between. The CDR3 region is CASEPDSNSYEQYF. The CDR3 DNA sequence: TGTGCCTCCGAACCGGACAGTAACTCCTACGAGCAGTACTTC. Full variable domain (outside the CDR3, taken from reference TRBV5-4 and TRBJ2-7): ETGVTQSPTHLIKTRGQQVTLRCSSQSGHNTVSWYQQALGQGPQFIFQYYREEENGRGNFPPRFSGLQFPNYSSELNVNALELDDSALYLCASEPDSNSYEQYFGPGTRLTVT.

This clonotype is classed as medium-sized. V is TRBV20-1 and J is TRBJ1-2, with 9 bases aligning to TRBD1. Germline assignment: CDR1 DFQATT and CDR2 SNEGSKA (reference sequence). The trim removed 4 bases at V and 6 bases at J, leaving 6 bases unmatched. This CDR3 region has 13 residues. The CDR3 loop reads CSAIWDRVDGYTF. CDR3 nucleotide sequence: TGCAGTGCTATATGGGACAGGGTGGATGGCTACACCTTC.

This clonotype was counted many times. The chain is built from TRBV28 and TRBJ2-1, with D tentatively TRBD1 (6 bases). With 10 bases removed from V and 3 bases from J, the gap between germline ends came to 10 bases. CDR3 size: 12 residues. CDR1 is MDHEN, CDR2 SYDVKM, per germline. DNA of the CDR3: TGTGCCACCGAGGGGGACTACAATGAGCAGTTCTTC. Translating it yields CATEGDYNEQFF.

J is TRBJ1-1 and V is TRBV20-1; unclear D gene. The CDR3 has 13 residues. Trimming took off 4 bases at V and 3 bases at J, with 12 bases between the two ends. Germline values: CDR1 DFQATT, CDR2 SNEGSKA (reference sequence). The CDR3 reads CSAKRGLDTEAFF. The CDR3 DNA reads TGCAGTGCTAAGCGGGGATTAGACACTGAAGCTTTCTTT.

This clonotype was counted ten times or more. V and J are TRBV6-5 and TRBJ1-6, with D tentatively TRBD1 (5 bases). The CDR3 consists of 14 residues. Germline CDR1 is MNHEY and CDR2 is SVGAGI. Trimming pared 5 bases from V and 5 bases from J, leaving 10 bases between. CDR3 nucleotides: TGTGCCAGCAGTGCGACAGCGAATAATTCACCCCTCCACTTT. Protein: CASSATANNSPLHF.

The chain has TRBV6-6 and TRBJ2-7, with TRBD2 as a possible D gene (6 bases). The ends were cut back, 2 bases at V and 5 bases at J, with 13 bases in the middle. Germline V gives CDR1 MNHNY, CDR2 SVGAGI (reference sequence). The CDR3 sequence is 14 residues long. The chain's CDR3 is CASSYQGGDHEQYF. The DNA of the CDR3 is TGTGCCAGCAGTTACCAAGGAGGGGACCACGAGCAGTACTTC.

The sample holds a few counts of this clonotype. The rearrangement joins TRBV28 to TRBJ1-2, with 9 bases that match TRBD1. Looked up from germline, CDR1 is MDHEN and CDR2 is SYDVKM. This CDR3 comprises 15 residues. The J segment lost 7 bases and the V segment lost 4 bases, leaving 10 bases of the junction unmatched. For the CDR3, the DNA is TGTGCCAGCAGTTCCTCCGAGACAGGGGGTTCTGGCTACACCTTC. This codes for CASSSSETGGSGYTF.

The genes are TRBV12-3 or TRBV12-4 and TRBJ1-4; a weak D match, TRBD1 (6 bases). The CDR3 has 14 residues. V lost 10 bases and J 3 bases, leaving 15 bases between the germline ends. The CDR3 sequence: CAIGLGAANEKLFF. The CDR3 DNA is TGTGCCATCGGGCTGGGGGCGGCTAATGAAAAACTGTTTTTT.

By share of the sample, this clonotype is medium-sized. The rearrangement joins TRBV10-3 to TRBJ1-1; D not resolved. Looked up from germline, CDR1 is ENHRY and CDR2 is SYGVKD. The germline V and J ends were trimmed by 11 bases and 3 bases, with 19 bases remaining between them. CDR3 length: 14 amino acids. In nucleotides, the CDR3 is TGTGCCGGCGACTCCGGGGTACCGGACACTGAAGCTTTCTTT. It encodes CAGDSGVPDTEAFF.

V usage is TRBV19 and J usage is TRBJ2-3; weak D call: TRBD2 (5 bases). CDR1 and CDR2 from the germline V gene are LNHDA and SQIVND (reference sequence). Trimming removed 3 bases from V and 5 bases from J, with 15 bases in between. The CDR3 is 15 residues long. CDR3 loop: CASSIEGSLIDTQYF. The DNA of the CDR3 is TGTGCCAGTAGTATTGAGGGTTCTTTGATAGATACGCAGTATTTT. Supplemented by reference TRBV19 and TRBJ2-3, the full variable domain reads DGGITQSPKYLFRKEGQNVTLSCEQNLNHDAMYWYRQDPGQGLRLIYYSQIVNDFQKGDIAEGYSVSREKKESFPLTVTSAQKNPTAFYLCASSIEGSLIDTQYFGPGTRLTVL.

There are many counts of this clonotype. V usage is TRBV5-6 and J usage is TRBJ1-1; 8 bases agree with TRBD1. Germline loops: CDR1 SGHDT, CDR2 YYEEEE. V trimming: 2 bases; J trimming: 5 bases; junction bases outside the gene matches: 11. The CDR3 runs 16 residues. Here the CDR3 DNA reads TGTGCCAGCAGCTTTTTTACAGGGGGAAGAAGGACTGAAGCTTTCTTT. Residues: CASSFFTGGRRTEAFF.

On this clonotype: It may be a read error: a sequence one base away is much more abundant. The chain recombines TRBV12-3 or TRBV12-4 with TRBJ1-3; D perhaps matches TRBD1 (6 bases). CDR3 length equals 14 residues. V shed 4 bases and J shed 5 bases, with 12 bases lying between them. The CDR3 protein is CASSYGGLRNTIYF. As DNA, the CDR3 is TGTGCCAGCAGTTACGGGGGCCTGAGAAACACCATATATTTT.

In its sample, this clonotype was seen a few times. This chain joins TRBV5-6 and TRBJ2-2; 11 nucleotides line up with TRBD2. This CDR3 has 20 residues. Germline CDR1 reads SGHDT; CDR2 reads YYEEEE. Trimming at V came to 0 bases and at J to 5 bases, leaving 15 bases not matched to a gene. CDR3 bases: TGTGCCAGCAGCTTGGCCGCGAAGACTAGCGGGATAAAAGGGACCGGGGAGCTGTTTTTT. Its protein is CASSLAAKTSGIKGTGELFF.

With regard to this clonotype: This may come from a read error, since a much larger clone is one base off. This sequence joins TRBV6-1 and TRBJ2-7; D gene uncertain. Germline V gene lookup returns CDR1 MNHNS and CDR2 SASEGT. V lost 0 bases and J lost 4, with 10 bases in between. The length of the CDR3 is 14 residues. CDR3 in amino acids: CASSEAVKAYEQYF. In DNA form, the CDR3 reads TGTGCCAGCAGTGAAGCGGTAAAGGCGTACGAGCAGTACTTC.

This clonotype was seen a few times. V is TRBV28 and J is TRBJ2-4; unclear D gene. This CDR3 has 18 amino acids. V was clipped by 1 base and J by 2 bases, with 18 bases between them. Germline CDR1 MDHEN, CDR2 SYDVKM. The CDR3 bases are TGTGCCAGCAGTTTATCGGCTGTTAAGATTACCCCCAAAAACATTCAGTACTTC. Translated, it gives CASSLSAVKITPKNIQYF. Filled out from reference TRBV28 and TRBJ2-4, the complete variable domain reads DVKVTQSSRYLVKRTGEKVFLECVQDMDHENMFWYRQDPGLGLRLIYFSYDVKMKEKGDIPEGYSVSREKKERFSLILESASTNQTSMYLCASSLSAVKITPKNIQYFGAGTRLSVL.